The 5 T cell receptor beta chains listed next were all sequenced from one sample in a study of neoadjuvant anti-PD-1 for oral cavity cancer. Repertoires were generated with immunoSEQ multiplex PCR, while TCRdb's copy carries only in-frame clones and drops some. This table holds 4,000 to 6,000 clones, over 45% found once. The sample consisted of tumor tissue, taken before nivolumab (anti-PD-1) treatment. These receptors came from a person between 40 and 79 years old with oral cavity squamous cell carcinoma.

Worth noting for this clone: The germline gene is not matched at one end of the junction; a read error may be the cause. The chain is built from TRBV11-2 and TRBJ2-7; D is perhaps TRBD2 (5 bases). The V gene's germline CDR1 is SGHAT and CDR2 FQNNGV. The CDR3 is made up of 14 amino acids. CDR3 nucleotide sequence: TGTGCCAGCAGCCTAGCCCTTTTAACCTACAAGCAGTACTTC. It translates to CASSLALLTYKQYF.

A single count supports this clone. The rearrangement uses TRBV5-1 and TRBJ1-4; 8 bases fit TRBD1. Germline CDR1 is SGHRS and CDR2 is YFSETQ. J was trimmed by 4 bases and V by 5 bases; bases with no gene match: 4. This CDR3 contains 14 residues. The CDR3, as DNA: TGCGCCAGCAGGCGACAGGGGTATAATGAAAAACTGTTTTTT. Amino acids: CASRRQGYNEKLFF.

The chain carries TRBV6-6 and TRBJ1-4; D unclear. CDR3 length equals 15 residues. Trimming took off 4 bases at V and 0 bases at J, with 9 bases between the two ends. From germline, CDR1 is MNHNY and CDR2 SVGAGI (reference sequence). Here the CDR3 DNA reads TGTGCCAGCAGTTTCCCTCCCGCAACTAATGAAAAACTGTTTTTT. It translates to CASSFPPATNEKLFF.

This chain connects TRBV6-1 to TRBJ2-7; D gene ambiguous. Germline V gene lookup returns CDR1 MNHNS and CDR2 SASEGT. The V end lost 0 bases, the J end lost 2 bases, and 17 bases lay between the germline ends. This CDR3 has 17 residues. CDR3 sequence reads: CASSEAYSPAFPYEQYF. The DNA of the CDR3 is TGTGCCAGCAGTGAAGCGTACAGCCCCGCATTTCCCTACGAGCAGTACTTC.

CDR3 DNA sequence: TGTGCCAGCAGGGAGTCTGTTCTCTCTGGAAACACCATATATTTT. It codes for CASRESVLSGNTIYF. This chain links TRBV28 with TRBJ1-3; no clear D. CDR3 length: 15 residues. Trimming removed 6 bases at V and 0 bases at J, with 12 bases between. CDR1 MDHEN and CDR2 SYDVKM come from the germline V gene.